This T cell receptor beta chain appears in the sequencing data of a study of control samples from healthy donors and cancer patients. This clone was seen only a few times. This CDR3 has 10 amino acids. Germline-derived CDR1 and CDR2 are SNHLY and FYNNEI. The germline V and J ends were trimmed by 2 bases and 4 bases, with 0 bases remaining between them. The assay was immunoSEQ multiplex PCR, and TCRdb's table has in-frame clones only and misses some. The sample includes 95,000 to 150,000 clones, approximately 87% seen only once; the top ten take around an eighth. The gene calls are TRBV2 and TRBJ2-7, with D hard to call. The sequenced material came from blood. The sequence was collected from a man aged 25-40 years in good health. The CDR3 nucleotides read TGTGCCAGCAGTGAATACGAGCAGTACTTC. It encodes CASSEYEQYF.